This T cell receptor beta chain was recovered during a study of T cells in Graves' hyperthyroidism and ophthalmopathy. A patient was excluded if there was uncontrolled infection, other autoimmune disease, pregnancy or lactation. The diagnoses drew upon clinical symptoms, serum thyroxine and TRAb, thyroid ultrasound and orbital computed tomography. V lost 3 bases, J lost 0 bases, and 17 bases stayed unmatched. This CDR3 spans 21 amino acids. Per the germline V gene, CDR1 is MNHEY and CDR2 is SVGAGI. Amplified TCR beta CDR3 regions came from RNA transcripts. When the TCR CDR3 underwent first-round RT-PCR, the HTBI primer set was used. A single record per CDR3 protein comes from TCRdb applying MiXCR to the multiplex PCR reads. The sample shows about 380,000 distinct CDR3 sequences, approximately 15% of them seen only once. This clonotype was counted many times. Its specificity is not known. General study results and limits: Model predictions of ophthalmopathy came a median 6.5 months before onset. Also found in blood were most expanded thyroid clonotypes above 0.001.

Specimen: blood. This clonotype was sampled from a woman aged 55-75 years with Graves' hyperthyroidism. This sequence joins TRBV6-5 and TRBJ2-2, with 9 bases fitting TRBD2. The CDR3, as DNA: TGTGCCAGCAGTTATCTTTTGGGACTAGCAGGGGCCCCTTCGAACACCGGGGAGCTGTTTTTT. It specifies CASSYLLGLAGAPSNTGELFF.